Described below is a single T cell receptor (beta chain) sequence and its context. Looked up from germline, CDR1 is SGHAT and CDR2 is FQNNGV. CDR3 size: 17 residues. With 0 bases removed from V and 3 bases from J, the gap between germline ends came to 17 bases. The table came from immunoSEQ multiplex PCR; TCRdb's copy has only in-frame clones and leaves some out. The profile shows 73,000 or so clones, over 75% of them singletons. These data originate in a study of control samples from healthy donors and cancer patients. V usage is TRBV11-2 and J usage is TRBJ1-1, with D perhaps TRBD1 (6 bases). This sequence originates from a woman aged 45-65 years in good health. Material: blood. CDR3 in DNA: TGTGCCAGCAGCTTAGATGGGGGGCCTGGCAGGCACACTGAAGCTTTCTTT. It codes for CASSLDGGPGRHTEAFF.